The clone carrying this T cell receptor beta chain was seen many times. Its specificity is not known. Libraries were made from TCR beta cDNA, and they carried unique molecular identifiers. TCRdb independently ran MiXCR on the PCR reads; one entry per CDR3 protein. This sample has about 800,000 distinct CDR3 sequences; 25% to 30% occur once, and the top ten carry more than 0.55%. The sample originates from a study of post-analysis software for immune sequencing data. Germline V gene data show CDR1 as SGHAT and CDR2 as FQNNGV. The CDR3 runs 15 residues. V lost 5 bases, J lost 1 base, and 4 bases stayed unmatched. The study, taken as a whole, reports: Co-batched samples clustered tightly together by F measure. Relative to controls, patients had five TRBV segments at higher frequency, with TRBV5-6, TRBV5-1 and TRBV20-1 among these.

This clonotype originated in a girl aged 5-17 years with multiple sclerosis. The chain has TRBV11-2 and TRBJ2-4, with 8 bases identical to TRBD1. The sequenced sample consisted of blood. CDR3 DNA: TGTGCCAGCAGCACGACAGGGGCCGCCAAAAACATTCAGTACTTC. Amino acid sequence: CASSTTGAAKNIQYF.